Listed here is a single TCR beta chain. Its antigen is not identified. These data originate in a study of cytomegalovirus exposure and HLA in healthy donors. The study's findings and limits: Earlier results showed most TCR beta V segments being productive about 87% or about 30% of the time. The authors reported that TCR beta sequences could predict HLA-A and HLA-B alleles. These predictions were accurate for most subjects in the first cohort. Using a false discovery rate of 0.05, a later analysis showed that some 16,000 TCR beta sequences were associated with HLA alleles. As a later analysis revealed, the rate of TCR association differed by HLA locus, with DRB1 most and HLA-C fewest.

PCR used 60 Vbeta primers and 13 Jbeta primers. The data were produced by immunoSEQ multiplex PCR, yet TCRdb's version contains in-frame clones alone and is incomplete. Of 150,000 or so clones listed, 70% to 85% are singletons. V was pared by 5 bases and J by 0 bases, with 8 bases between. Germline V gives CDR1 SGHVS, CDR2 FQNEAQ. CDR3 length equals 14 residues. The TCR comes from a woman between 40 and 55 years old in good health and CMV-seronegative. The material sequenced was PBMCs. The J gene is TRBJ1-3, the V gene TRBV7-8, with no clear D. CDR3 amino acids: CASSPSGSGNTIYF. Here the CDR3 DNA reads TGTGCCAGCAGCCCTTCAGGCTCTGGAAACACCATATATTTT.